One and the same sample provided the 18 T cell receptor beta chains below, sequenced in a study of CD8+ T cells in alopecia areata. The sequencing template was cDNA reverse transcribed from extracted RNA. Sequenced by immunoSEQ multiplex PCR; TCRdb stores in-frame clones only, minus some. The data contain more than 95,000 clones, about 51% of them singletons. Material: NKG2D-low CD8+ T cells sorted from blood. The receptors shown here come from a human donor with alopecia areata.

The chain is built from TRBV30 and TRBJ2-7; the match to TRBD1 covers 12 bases. The CDR3 length is 14 residues. Germline lookup yields CDR1 GTSNPN and CDR2 SVGIG (reference sequence). The junction had 5 bases not matched to a gene; V was cut back by 2 bases and J by 6 bases. The CDR3 sequence: CAWSFGTGGPEQYF. The CDR3 nucleotides read TGTGCCTGGAGTTTCGGGACAGGGGGCCCCGAGCAGTACTTC.

The chain is built from TRBV29-1 and TRBJ2-7; D perhaps matches TRBD1 (6 bases). Germline V gene lookup returns CDR1 SQVTM and CDR2 ANQGSEA. V was pared by 4 bases and J by 0 bases, with 10 bases between. This CDR3 has 13 amino acids. The CDR3 DNA reads as TGCAGCGTTGTTTGGGACAACTCCTACGAGCAGTACTTC. It codes for CSVVWDNSYEQYF.

CDR3 protein: CATSTEPSGGVNEQFF. Here the CDR3 DNA reads TGTGCCACCAGCACGGAGCCTAGCGGGGGGGTCAATGAGCAGTTCTTC. The rearrangement joins TRBV15 to TRBJ2-1; TRBD2 matches at 12 bases. The V gene's germline CDR1 is LNHNV and CDR2 YYDKDF (reference sequence). V gave up 4 bases and J gave up 6 bases; unmatched junction bases: 7. There are 16 residues in the CDR3.

The V call is TRBV27, the J call TRBJ1-1; D is unclear. Germline V lookup: CDR1 MNHEY, CDR2 SMNVEV (reference sequence). With 6 bases removed from V and 4 bases from J, the gap between germline ends came to 18 bases. The CDR3 totals 15 residues. CDR3 in DNA: TGTGCCAGCAGAGGGCACCCGGTGCGAGGCACTGAAGCTTTCTTT. Translated, it gives CASRGHPVRGTEAFF.

This clone was detected a few times. The CDR3 DNA follows: TGTGCCACCTCATATGGAGGTGGAAACACCATATATTTT. This sequence encodes CATSYGGGNTIYF. The gene calls are TRBV7-2 and TRBJ1-3, with no clear D. Germline V CDR1 and CDR2: SGHTA, FQGNSA. The CDR3 has 13 amino acids. Deletions cut 10 bases from V and 3 bases from J, with 13 bases between.

The chain recombines TRBV9 with TRBJ2-5; D possibly corresponds to TRBD2 (6 bases). The CDR3 loop spans 12 amino acids. Trimming shortened V by 2 bases and J by 5 bases, and 7 bases separated the two germline ends. CDR1 and CDR2 (germline): SGDLS, YYNGEE. The CDR3 is CASSVSGETQYF. CDR3 bases: TGTGCCAGCAGCGTTAGCGGTGAGACCCAGTACTTC.

In this sample, this clone turned up once. The chain links TRBV7-8 to TRBJ2-7; D remains ambiguous. Trimming cost V 5 bases and J 6 bases, with 8 bases left between them. Germline V gene sequence: CDR1 SGHVS, CDR2 FQNEAQ. This CDR3 spans 11 amino acids. The chain's CDR3 is CASSMGGEQYF. CDR3 DNA: TGTGCCAGCAGCATGGGTGGCGAGCAGTACTTC.

A few counts support this clone. The rearrangement uses TRBV29-1 and TRBJ1-2, with D possibly TRBD1 on 5 matching bases. Germline CDR1 is SQVTM and CDR2 is ANQGSEA. This CDR3 contains 14 residues. V lost 0 bases to trimming and J lost 8 bases, with 16 bases between them. The DNA for the CDR3 is TGCAGCGTTGAAGAATGGTCAGGGAACTCCGGCTACACCTTC. This gives the protein CSVEEWSGNSGYTF.

There are a few counts of this clone. This sequence joins TRBV19 and TRBJ2-1; D is unclear. Germline V gives CDR1 LNHDA, CDR2 SQIVND (reference sequence). V was clipped by 3 bases and J by 10 bases, with 10 bases between them. CDR3 length: 12 amino acids. CDR3 loop: CASSISSLEQFF. CDR3 sequence (DNA): TGTGCCAGTAGTATTTCATCCCTGGAGCAGTTCTTC.

This clone was seen only once. The genes are TRBV5-1 and TRBJ2-5; TRBD2 matches 11 bases. J was trimmed by 1 base and V by 2 bases; bases with no gene match: 1. This CDR3 has 15 residues. Looked up from germline, CDR1 is SGHRS and CDR2 is YFSETQ. The CDR3 loop is CASSFGTSGQETQYF. CDR3 coding DNA: TGCGCCAGCAGCTTCGGGACTAGCGGCCAAGAGACCCAGTACTTC.

The chain uses TRBV7-8 and TRBJ1-1, with unresolved D. V was clipped by 1 base and J by 2 bases, with 8 bases between them. The CDR3 contains 14 residues. Germline V gene sequence: CDR1 SGHVS, CDR2 FQNEAQ. CDR3 sequence: CASSLDNANTEAFF. DNA for the CDR3: TGTGCCAGCAGCTTAGACAACGCAAACACTGAAGCTTTCTTT.

V and J are TRBV6-5 and TRBJ2-3, with a tentative D call TRBD1 (5 bases). The V and J ends lost 2 bases and 5 bases respectively, with 5 bases between them. CDR1 and CDR2 (germline): MNHEY, SVGAGI. The CDR3 is made up of 12 amino acids. CDR3 DNA: TGTGCCAGCAGTTACCAGGGAGATACGCAGTATTTT. The encoded protein is CASSYQGDTQYF.

The V gene is TRBV29-1, the J gene TRBJ2-2, with 8 bases that match TRBD1. V lost 3 bases, J lost 5 bases, and 5 bases stayed unmatched. There are 14 residues in the CDR3. CDR1 is SQVTM and CDR2 is ANQGSEA in the germline V gene. The CDR3 sequence is CSVDQGARTGELFF. CDR3 nucleotide sequence: TGCAGCGTTGATCAGGGGGCGAGAACCGGGGAGCTGTTTTTT.

V usage is TRBV29-1 and J usage is TRBJ2-2; 8 bases are a match to TRBD1. Germline assignment: CDR1 SQVTM and CDR2 ANQGSEA. The CDR3 totals 14 residues. With 7 bases clipped from V and 1 base from J, the junction kept 5 bases outside the gene matches. CDR3 protein: CSAETGVNTGELFF. CDR3 DNA sequence: TGCAGCGCCGAGACAGGGGTGAACACCGGGGAGCTGTTTTTT.

The chain links TRBV5-6 to TRBJ2-7; D may be TRBD1 (6 bases). V was clipped by 0 bases and J by 4 bases, with 14 bases between them. The CDR3 is 15 amino acids. The germline CDR1 and CDR2 sequences are SGHDT and YYEEEE. This CDR3 reads CASSLGTGTPYEQYF. CDR3 nucleotides: TGTGCCAGCAGCTTGGGTACCGGGACACCGTACGAGCAGTACTTC. The variable domain in full, with the rest retrieved from reference TRBV5-6 and TRBJ2-7, is DAGVTQSPTHLIKTRGQQVTLRCSPKSGHDTVSWYQQALGQGPQFIFQYYEEEERQRGNFPDRFSGHQFPNYSSELNVNALLLGDSALYLCASSLGTGTPYEQYFGPGTRLTVT.

The table lists this clone with a few counts. The chain carries TRBV29-1 and TRBJ2-5; 8 nucleotides align to TRBD1. CDR1 SQVTM and CDR2 ANQGSEA come from the germline V gene. There are 12 residues in the CDR3. With 7 bases clipped from V and 2 bases from J, the junction kept 3 bases outside the gene matches. For the CDR3, the DNA is TGCAGCGGAGACAGGGGACAAGAGACCCAGTACTTC. The encoded protein is CSGDRGQETQYF.

This clone was found a few times. The chain joins TRBV29-1 to TRBJ2-2; TRBD1 is a possible D gene (7 bases). The CDR3 has 16 amino acids. Germline CDR1 and CDR2: SQVTM and ANQGSEA. Trimming cost V 2 bases and J 4 bases, with 17 bases left between them. As DNA, the CDR3 is TGCAGCGTTGAAAAATTGGAGGGGGCGCGCACCGGGGAGCTGTTTTTT. It yields the protein CSVEKLEGARTGELFF.

The chain combines TRBV29-1 with TRBJ2-7; TRBD2 might be the D (6 bases). The CDR3 sequence is 16 residues long. Trimming stripped 1 base from V and 4 bases from J, with 20 bases between. CDR1 is SQVTM, CDR2 ANQGSEA, per germline. The DNA of the CDR3 is TGCAGCGTTGAAGGGACTAAGGGCGGGGTTACTTACGAGCAGTACTTC. Residues: CSVEGTKGGVTYEQYF.